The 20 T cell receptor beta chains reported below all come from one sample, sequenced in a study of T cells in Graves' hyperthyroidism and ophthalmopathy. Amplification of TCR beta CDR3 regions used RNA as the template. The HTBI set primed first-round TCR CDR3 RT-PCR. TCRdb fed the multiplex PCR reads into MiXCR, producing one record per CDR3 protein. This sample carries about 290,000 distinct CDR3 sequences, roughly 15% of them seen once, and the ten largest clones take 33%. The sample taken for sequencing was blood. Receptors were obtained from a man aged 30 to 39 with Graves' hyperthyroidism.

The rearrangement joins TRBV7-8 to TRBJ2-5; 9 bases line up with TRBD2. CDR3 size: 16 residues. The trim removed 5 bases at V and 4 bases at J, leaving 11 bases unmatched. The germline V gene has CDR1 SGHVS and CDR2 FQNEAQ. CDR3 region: CASSRFVAGGPETQYF. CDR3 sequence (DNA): TGTGCCAGCAGCCGTTTTGTGGCGGGAGGGCCAGAGACCCAGTACTTC.

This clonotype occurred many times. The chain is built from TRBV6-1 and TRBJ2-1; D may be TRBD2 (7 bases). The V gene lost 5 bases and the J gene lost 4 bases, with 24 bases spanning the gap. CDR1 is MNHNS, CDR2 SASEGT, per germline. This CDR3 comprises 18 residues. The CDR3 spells CASSSPPGGSGAYNEQFF. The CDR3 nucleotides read TGTGCCAGCAGTTCTCCACCCGGGGGCAGCGGGGCATACAATGAGCAGTTCTTC.

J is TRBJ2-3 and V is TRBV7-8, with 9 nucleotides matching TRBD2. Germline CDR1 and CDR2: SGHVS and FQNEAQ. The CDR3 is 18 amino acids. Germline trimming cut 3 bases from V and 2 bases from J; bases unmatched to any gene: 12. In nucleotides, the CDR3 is TGTGCCAGCAGCTTGCTGGGGGCTAGCGGGATACCCACAGATACGCAGTATTTT. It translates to CASSLLGASGIPTDTQYF.

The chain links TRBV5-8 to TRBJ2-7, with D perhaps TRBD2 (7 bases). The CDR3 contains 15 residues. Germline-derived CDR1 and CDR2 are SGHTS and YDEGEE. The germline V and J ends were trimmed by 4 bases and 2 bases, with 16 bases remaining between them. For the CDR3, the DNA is TGTGCCAGCAGCCCCTGGGGGGGCTCGACCTACGAGCAGTACTTC. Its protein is CASSPWGGSTYEQYF.

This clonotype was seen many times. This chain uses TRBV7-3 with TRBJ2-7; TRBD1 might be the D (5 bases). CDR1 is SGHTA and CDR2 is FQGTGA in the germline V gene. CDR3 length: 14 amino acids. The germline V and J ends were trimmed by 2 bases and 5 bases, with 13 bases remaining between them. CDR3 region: CASSLEGVRHEQYF. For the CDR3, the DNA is TGTGCCAGCAGCTTAGAAGGGGTCAGACACGAGCAGTACTTC. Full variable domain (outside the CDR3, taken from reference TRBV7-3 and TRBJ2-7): GAGVSQTPSNKVTEKGKYVELRCDPISGHTALYWYRQSLGQGPEFLIYFQGTGAADDSGLPNDRFFAVRPEGSVSTLKIQRTERGDSAVYLCASSLEGVRHEQYFGPGTRLTVT.

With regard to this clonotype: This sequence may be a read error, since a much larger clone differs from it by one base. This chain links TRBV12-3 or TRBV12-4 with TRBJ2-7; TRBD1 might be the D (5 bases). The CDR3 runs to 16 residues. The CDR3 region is CATDRREGESSYEQCF. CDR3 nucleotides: TGTGCCACCGACCGAAGAGAAGGGGAAAGCTCCTACGAGCAGTGCTTC.

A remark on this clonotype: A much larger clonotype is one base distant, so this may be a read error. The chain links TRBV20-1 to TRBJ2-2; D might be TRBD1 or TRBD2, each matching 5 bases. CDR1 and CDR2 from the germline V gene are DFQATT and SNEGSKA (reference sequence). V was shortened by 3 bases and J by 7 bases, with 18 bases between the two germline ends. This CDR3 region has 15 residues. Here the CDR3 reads CSARWRLGPGGELFF. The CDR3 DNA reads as TGCAGTGCTAGGTGGCGACTGGGACCGGGCGGGGAGCTGTTTTTT.

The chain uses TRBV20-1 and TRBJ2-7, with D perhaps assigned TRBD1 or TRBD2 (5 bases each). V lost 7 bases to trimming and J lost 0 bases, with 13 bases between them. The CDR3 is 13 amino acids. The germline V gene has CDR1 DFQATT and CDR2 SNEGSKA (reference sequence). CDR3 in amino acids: CSGRDPSSYEQYF. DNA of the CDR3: TGCAGTGGCCGGGACCCGAGCTCCTACGAGCAGTACTTC.

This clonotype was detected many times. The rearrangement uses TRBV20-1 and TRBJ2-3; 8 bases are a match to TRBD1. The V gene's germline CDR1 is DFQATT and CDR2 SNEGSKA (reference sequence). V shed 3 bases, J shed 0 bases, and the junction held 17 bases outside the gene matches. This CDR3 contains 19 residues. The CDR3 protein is CSASGGQGRRGTSTDTQYF. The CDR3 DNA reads TGCAGTGCTAGTGGTGGACAGGGCAGGCGGGGTACTAGCACAGATACGCAGTATTTT.

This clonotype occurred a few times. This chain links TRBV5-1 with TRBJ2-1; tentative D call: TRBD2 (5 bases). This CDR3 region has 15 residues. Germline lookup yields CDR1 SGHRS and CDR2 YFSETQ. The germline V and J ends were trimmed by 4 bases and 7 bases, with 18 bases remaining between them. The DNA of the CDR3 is TGCGCCAGCAGCGGAGAGTGGGGAGTCCTTAATGAGCAGTTCTTC. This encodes CASSGEWGVLNEQFF.

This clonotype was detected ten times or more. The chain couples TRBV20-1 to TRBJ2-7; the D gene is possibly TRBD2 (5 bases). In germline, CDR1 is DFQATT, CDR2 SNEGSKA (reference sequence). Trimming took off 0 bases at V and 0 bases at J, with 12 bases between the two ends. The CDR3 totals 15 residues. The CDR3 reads CSARDPAGPSYEQYF. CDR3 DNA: TGCAGTGCTAGAGATCCGGCGGGCCCCTCCTACGAGCAGTACTTC.

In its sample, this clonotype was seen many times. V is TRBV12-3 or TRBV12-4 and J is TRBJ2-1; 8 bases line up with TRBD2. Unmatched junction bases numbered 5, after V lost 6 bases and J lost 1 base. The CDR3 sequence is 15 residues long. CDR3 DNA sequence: TGTGCCAGCAGAACCGGGACTAGATCCTACAATGAGCAGTTCTTC. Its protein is CASRTGTRSYNEQFF.

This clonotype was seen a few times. CDR3 bases: TGTGCCAGCTCACCAGGGACAGGGGTGAACTATGGCTACACCTTC. It codes for CASSPGTGVNYGYTF. The chain has TRBV18 and TRBJ1-2; 10 positions agree with TRBD1. V dropped 2 bases and J dropped 2; count of bases not matched to a gene: 2. CDR3 length: 15 residues. CDR1 and CDR2 from the germline V gene are KGHSH and LQKENI.

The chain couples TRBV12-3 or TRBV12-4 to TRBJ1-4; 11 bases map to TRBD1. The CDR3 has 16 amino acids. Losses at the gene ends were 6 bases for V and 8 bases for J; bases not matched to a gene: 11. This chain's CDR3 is CASSPFRTGGQEKLFF. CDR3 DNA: TGTGCCAGCAGCCCATTCCGGACAGGGGGCCAAGAAAAACTGTTTTTT.

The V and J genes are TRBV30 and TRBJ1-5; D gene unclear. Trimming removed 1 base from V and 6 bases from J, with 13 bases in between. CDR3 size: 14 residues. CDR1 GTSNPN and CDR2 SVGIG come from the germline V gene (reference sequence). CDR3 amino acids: CAWSDIDTSQPQHF. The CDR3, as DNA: TGTGCCTGGAGTGACATCGACACCAGTCAGCCCCAGCATTTT.

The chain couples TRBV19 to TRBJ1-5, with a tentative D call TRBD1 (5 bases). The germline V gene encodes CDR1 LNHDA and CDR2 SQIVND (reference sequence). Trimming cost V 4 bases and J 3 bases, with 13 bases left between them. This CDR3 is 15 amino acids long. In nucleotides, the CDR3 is TGTGCCAGTAGTACCCGGGACGGCTACAATCAGCCCCAGCATTTT. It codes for CASSTRDGYNQPQHF.

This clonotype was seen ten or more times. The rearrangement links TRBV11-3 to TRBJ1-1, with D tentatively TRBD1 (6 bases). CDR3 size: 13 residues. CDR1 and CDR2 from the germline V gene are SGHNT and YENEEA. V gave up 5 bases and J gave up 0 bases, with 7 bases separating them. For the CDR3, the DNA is TGTGCCAGCAGCCACAGGGTGAACACTGAAGCTTTCTTT. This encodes CASSHRVNTEAFF.

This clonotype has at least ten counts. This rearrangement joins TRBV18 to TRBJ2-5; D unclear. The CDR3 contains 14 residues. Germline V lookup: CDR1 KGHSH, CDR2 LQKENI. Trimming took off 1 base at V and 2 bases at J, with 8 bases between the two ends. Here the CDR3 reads CASSPLGQQETQYF. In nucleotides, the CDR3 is TGTGCCAGCTCACCACTCGGCCAGCAAGAGACCCAGTACTTC.

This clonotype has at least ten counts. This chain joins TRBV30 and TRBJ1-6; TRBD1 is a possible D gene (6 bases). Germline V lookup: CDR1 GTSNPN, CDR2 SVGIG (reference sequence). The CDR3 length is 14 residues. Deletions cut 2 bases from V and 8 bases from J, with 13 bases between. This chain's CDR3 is CAWSLTGYDSPLHF. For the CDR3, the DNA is TGTGCCTGGAGTCTAACAGGGTACGATTCACCCCTCCACTTT.

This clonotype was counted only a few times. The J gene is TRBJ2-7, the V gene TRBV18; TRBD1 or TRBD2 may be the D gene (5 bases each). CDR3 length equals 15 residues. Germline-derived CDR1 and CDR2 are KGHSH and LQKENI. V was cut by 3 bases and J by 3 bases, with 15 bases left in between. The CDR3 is CASSPQEGDLYEQYF. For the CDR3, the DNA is TGTGCCAGCTCACCGCAAGAAGGGGACCTCTACGAGCAGTACTTC.